The text below deals with one T cell receptor beta chain. CDR1 is MNHEY, CDR2 SVGEGT, per germline. V was clipped by 4 bases and J by 7 bases, with 8 bases between them. The CDR3 extends over 12 amino acids. The record originates from a study of blood T cell repertoires in COVID-19. Sequencing used immunoSEQ multiplex PCR; TCRdb keeps in-frame clones, though not all of them. The table shows approximately 69,000 clones, with roughly 88% occurring only once. This TCR derives from a man aged 50-60 years with acute or convalescent COVID-19. Sequencing input: peripheral blood. The rearrangement joins TRBV6-2 or TRBV6-3 to TRBJ2-1, with D unresolved. CDR3 sequence reads: CASSSTVNEQFF. CDR3 nucleotides: TGTGCCAGCAGTTCAACAGTTAATGAGCAGTTCTTC.